These 25 T cell receptor beta chains share one sample of origin, sequenced in a study of T cells in women clearing cervical HPV infection. Method: immunoSEQ multiplex PCR; TCRdb's copy keeps in-frame clones and lacks some. This sample contains 25,000 to 35,000 clones. The sequenced sample was blood buffy coat. The receptor source for this set is a woman between 18 and 70 years old with a cervical HPV16 infection that either progressed to CIN3+ or cleared (not recorded which).

As regards this clone: The CDR3 extends 3 residues past the end of the read, so its final part is completed from the germline J gene. The V and J genes are TRBV12-5 and TRBJ2-1; no clear D. There are 12 residues in the CDR3. Deletions cut 3 bases from V and 4 bases from J, with 4 bases between. Germline CDR1 is LGHNT and CDR2 is FRNRAP. CDR3 bases read: TGTGCTAGTGGTTTCCAATACAATGAG. It is translated as CASGFQYNE. In full, the CDR3 reads CASGFQYNEQFF.

Worth noting for this clone: With the read ending 3 residues before the CDR3 end, the germline J gene is used to fill in that end. The rearrangement uses TRBV5-1 and TRBJ2-4, with D possibly matching TRBD2 (5 bases). Germline lookup yields CDR1 SGHRS and CDR2 YFSETQ. Trimming cost V 4 bases and J 8 bases, with 10 bases left between them. This CDR3 is 12 amino acids long. The CDR3 sequence: CASSGVGDIQYF. Incomplete CDR3 DNA: TGCGCCAGCAGCGGGGTCGGGGACATT.

As concerns this clone: The CDR3 end is not reached by the read, which stops 3 residues before it; the germline J gene fills it in. The genes are TRBV5-1 and TRBJ2-5; 11 nucleotides line up with TRBD2. The CDR3 spans 15 residues. V gave up 4 bases and J gave up 2 bases; unmatched junction bases: 4. The V gene's germline CDR1 is SGHRS and CDR2 YFSETQ. CDR3 protein: CASSTGTSGQETQYF. Partial CDR3 DNA: TGCGCCAGCAGCACAGGGACTAGCGGACAAGAGACC.

As to this clone: The read stops 3 residues short of the end of the CDR3; the missing end is completed from the germline J gene. Other DNA sequences in the sample encode the same CDR3. The chain carries TRBV30 and TRBJ2-4, with D tentatively TRBD2 (7 bases). In germline, CDR1 is GTSNPN, CDR2 SVGIG (reference sequence). The CDR3 totals 11 residues. The sequenced part of the CDR3 DNA is TGTGCCTGGAGTGTAGGGGGGGGT. Translating it yields CAWSVGGG. The complete CDR3 sequence is CAWSVGGGQYF. The entire variable domain, with the rest obtained from reference TRBV30 and TRBJ2-4, is as follows: SQTIHQWPATLVQPVGSPLSLECTVEGTSNPNLYWYRQAAGRGLQLLFYSVGIGQISSEVPQNLSASRPQDRQFILSSKKLLLSDSGFYLCAWSVGGGQYFGAGTRLSVL.

Regarding this clone: The CDR3 end is not reached by the read, which stops 3 residues before it; the germline J gene fills it in. The chain has TRBV20-1 and TRBJ2-7, with D uncertain. Germline V gene data show CDR1 as DFQATT and CDR2 as SNEGSKA (reference sequence). CDR3 size: 14 residues. V was clipped by 2 bases and J by 2 bases, with 13 bases between them. This CDR3 reads CSARPFGRTYEQYF. CDR3 DNA (partial): TGCAGTGCTAGACCCTTTGGTAGAACCTACGAG.

Comments on this clone: With the read ending 3 residues before the CDR3 end, the germline J gene is used to fill in that end. This chain joins TRBV9 and TRBJ2-3; 7 bases map to TRBD1. Germline CDR1 and CDR2: SGDLS and YYNGEE. The CDR3 runs to 14 residues. The part of the CDR3 DNA that was read is TGTGCCAGCAGCTCTCGGACAGGAGTGGAGACG. The encoded protein is CASSSRTGVET. The CDR3 in its entirety is CASSSRTGVETQYF.

A word on this clone: The CDR3 end lies 3 residues beyond the end of the read and is filled in from the germline J gene. This chain links TRBV11-2 with TRBJ2-5, with 9 positions matching TRBD1. CDR1 and CDR2 from the germline V gene are SGHAT and FQNNGV. V was pared by 4 bases and J by 1 base, with 4 bases of the junction left unmatched. This CDR3 is 15 amino acids long. CDR3 in amino acids: CASSSRDRAQETQYF. CDR3 DNA, as far as it was read: TGTGCCAGCAGCTCCCGGGACAGGGCCCAAGAGACC. Combining the CDR3 with reference TRBV11-2 and TRBJ2-5 gives the whole variable domain EAGVAQSPRYKIIEKRQSVAFWCNPISGHATLYWYQQILGQGPKLLIQFQNNGVVDDSQLPKDRFSAERLKGVDSTLKIQPAKLEDSAVYLCASSSRDRAQETQYFGPGTRLLVL.

CDR3 bases read: TGTGCCAGCAGAATCCAGGACAGGAGCTCCTACGAC. Translating it yields CASRIQDRSSYD. The whole CDR3 is CASRIQDRSSYDYTF. The chain joins TRBV6-2 or TRBV6-3 to TRBJ1-2, with 7 bases that match TRBD1. The read finishes 3 residues shy of the CDR3 end, and the germline J gene is used to complete it. CDR1 is MNHEY and CDR2 is SVGEGT in the germline V gene. There are 15 residues in the CDR3.

In regard to this clone: The CDR3 goes on 3 residues after the read ends, and that part is filled in from the germline J gene. The chain couples TRBV19 to TRBJ2-3; D might be TRBD2 (6 bases). Looked up from germline, CDR1 is LNHDA and CDR2 is SQIVND (reference sequence). This CDR3 is 16 amino acids long. The sequenced part of the CDR3 DNA is TGTGCCAGTAGTCCTCCGCCCGGGAGCGGCCAAGAGACG. Protein: CASSPPPGSGQET. From start to end, the CDR3 is CASSPPPGSGQETQYF. Based on the CDR3 plus reference TRBV19 and TRBJ2-3, the full variable domain is DGGITQSPKYLFRKEGQNVTLSCEQNLNHDAMYWYRQDPGQGLRLIYYSQIVNDFQKGDIAEGYSVSREKKESFPLTVTSAQKNPTAFYLCASSPPPGSGQETQYFGPGTRLTVL.

Comments on this clone: The observed sequence ends 3 residues before the CDR3 terminus, with the missing tail filled in from the germline J gene. The rearrangement joins TRBV7-3 to TRBJ2-1; 10 bases agree with TRBD2. The J segment lost 8 bases and the V segment lost 2 bases, leaving 6 bases of the junction unmatched. From germline, CDR1 is SGHTA and CDR2 FQGTGA. The CDR3 is 15 amino acids. CDR3 loop: CASSLEGTSVHEQFF. Partial CDR3 DNA: TGTGCCAGCAGCTTAGAGGGGACTAGCGTCCATGAG.

A word on this clone: The read terminates 3 residues ahead of where the CDR3 ends, so the germline J gene completes it. V usage is TRBV7-9 and J usage is TRBJ2-1; D remains ambiguous. CDR1 is SEHNR and CDR2 is FQNEAQ in the germline V gene (reference sequence). The CDR3 sequence is 12 residues long. With 5 bases removed from V and 6 bases from J, the gap between germline ends came to 8 bases. This CDR3 reads CASSRVGNEQFF. The CDR3 DNA, read in part, is TGTGCCAGCAGCCGGGTGGGCAATGAG.

Remarks on this clone: Read data end 3 residues before the CDR3 end; the end is taken from the germline J gene. The chain employs TRBV2 and TRBJ2-3, with a possible D match to TRBD2 (6 bases). CDR3 size: 16 residues. Germline lookup yields CDR1 SNHLY and CDR2 FYNNEI. Deletions cut 3 bases from V and 2 bases from J, with 15 bases between. The part of the CDR3 DNA that was read is TGTGCCAGCAGTGATCTTCGGGGGTCCGTCACAGATACG. Its translation: CASSDLRGSVTDT. The entire CDR3 is CASSDLRGSVTDTQYF.

About this clone: The read ends 3 residues shy of where the CDR3 ends; the end is completed using the germline J gene. V gene TRBV5-1 combines with J gene TRBJ2-3; perhaps TRBD2 as D (5 bases). The CDR3 covers 15 residues. Trimming left V 4 bases short and J 0 bases short, with 12 bases between. The germline V gene encodes CDR1 SGHRS and CDR2 YFSETQ. CDR3 DNA (partial): TGCGCCAGCAGCCCCGGCGGGCCGAGCACAGATACG. This sequence encodes CASSPGGPSTDT. The full CDR3 sequence reads CASSPGGPSTDTQYF.

Note on this clone: Read data end 3 residues before the CDR3 end; the end is taken from the germline J gene. V usage is TRBV30 and J usage is TRBJ2-2; 7 bases are a match to TRBD1. The CDR3 is 16 residues long. CDR1 and CDR2 from the germline V gene are GTSNPN and SVGIG (reference sequence). Partial CDR3 DNA: TGTGCCGGGCGAACAGGGGTGGGAACCTATAATTCACCG. Translated: CAGRTGVGTYNSP. The full CDR3 is CAGRTGVGTYNSPLFF.

As regards this clone: With the read ending 3 residues before the CDR3 end, the germline J gene is used to fill in that end. The chain joins TRBV7-9 to TRBJ2-5, with D unresolved. There are 12 residues in the CDR3. Trimming stripped 4 bases from V and 4 bases from J, with 7 bases between. CDR1 SEHNR and CDR2 FQNEAQ come from the germline V gene (reference sequence). The sequenced CDR3 bases are TGTGCCAGCAGCTCAAAGGGAGAGACC. Its protein is CASSSKGET. In full, the CDR3 reads CASSSKGETQYF.

Comments on this clone: The DNA ends 3 residues before the CDR3 does, and the rest of the CDR3 is filled in from the germline J gene. The chain is built from TRBV6-2 or TRBV6-3 and TRBJ2-2, with D tentatively TRBD1 or TRBD2 (6 bases each). This CDR3 is built from 15 residues. Germline CDR1 is MNHEY and CDR2 is SVGEGT. This CDR3 reads CASSYGGGGGEKLFF. Partial CDR3 DNA: TGTGCCAGCAGTTACGGAGGGGGAGGAGGGGAAAAG.

With respect to this clone: The read stops 3 residues short of the end of the CDR3; the missing end is completed from the germline J gene. This chain links TRBV11-3 with TRBJ2-2; D gene uncertain. Trimming removed 1 base from V and 5 bases from J, with 11 bases in between. The CDR3 loop spans 15 amino acids. CDR1 is SGHNT and CDR2 is YENEEA in the germline V gene. The CDR3 region is CASSLVPRKTGELFF. CDR3 bases read: TGTGCCAGCAGCTTAGTCCCGCGAAAAACCGGGGAG.

About this clone itself: At one of its ends the junction is not consistent with the germline gene, which may arise from a read error. CDR3 protein: CASSLGGGAYNEQFF. CDR3 DNA (partial): TGTGCCAGCAGTTTAGGCGGGGGGGCGTACAATGAG. The rearrangement uses TRBV11-3 and TRBJ2-1; TRBD2 matches 9 bases. The CDR3 is cut off 3 residues early in the read; its end comes from the germline J gene. The CDR3 length is 15 residues. Germline CDR1 reads SGHNT; CDR2 reads YENEEA.

Comments on this clone: Read sequence stops 3 residues before the CDR3 end, and the germline J gene provides the missing end. The chain joins TRBV20-1 to TRBJ2-2; 10 bases line up with TRBD2. From germline, CDR1 is DFQATT and CDR2 SNEGSKA (reference sequence). This CDR3 is built from 15 residues. The ends lost 3 bases at V and 3 bases at J; junction bases unmatched: 4. Incomplete CDR3 DNA: TGCAGTGCTAGTTTAGCGGGGGGTTACACCGGGGAG. Encoded protein: CSASLAGGYTGE. The whole CDR3 reads CSASLAGGYTGELFF.

On this clone itself: Read data end 3 residues before the CDR3 end; the end is taken from the germline J gene. The chain recombines TRBV7-3 with TRBJ2-2, with D possibly matching TRBD1 (6 bases). Germline V lookup: CDR1 SGHTA, CDR2 FQGTGA. The CDR3 covers 15 residues. Trimming took off 8 bases at V and 2 bases at J, with 15 bases between the two ends. CDR3 DNA (partial): TGTGCCAGCCGAAAACAGGGTACAAACACCGGGGAG. It codes for CASRKQGTNTGE. The entire CDR3 protein is CASRKQGTNTGELFF.

About this clone itself: The read comes to an end 3 residues before the CDR3 does, leaving the germline J gene to fill in the end. The gene calls are TRBV19 and TRBJ1-2; tentatively, D is TRBD1 (5 bases). The CDR3 covers 12 residues. Germline V gives CDR1 LNHDA, CDR2 SQIVND (reference sequence). CDR3 sequence reads: CASRGRNNDYTF. The covered CDR3 bases are TGTGCCAGTAGGGGGCGTAACAATGAC.

To note about this clone: The sequenced fragment ends 3 residues before the CDR3 boundary, so the rest is inferred from the germline J gene. V gene TRBV7-3 combines with J gene TRBJ1-6; 7 nucleotides agree with TRBD1. The CDR3 length is 13 residues. With 11 bases clipped from V and 5 bases from J, the junction kept 6 bases outside the gene matches. Germline V gene lookup returns CDR1 SGHTA and CDR2 FQGTGA. CDR3 loop: CAGWDSNNSPLHF. The covered CDR3 bases are TGTGCCGGATGGGACAGTAATAATTCACCC.

Comment on this clone: The read ends 3 residues early relative to the CDR3; the germline J gene fills the gap. The gene calls are TRBV20-1 and TRBJ2-3; 13 bases fit TRBD2. V gave up 7 bases and J gave up 6 bases; unmatched junction bases: 10. The CDR3 extends over 15 amino acids. Germline V gives CDR1 DFQATT, CDR2 SNEGSKA (reference sequence). The CDR3 DNA, read in part, is TGCAGTGTTACTAGCGGGGGGGCCTCCTGGGATACG. Its translation is CSVTSGGASWDT. In full, the CDR3 reads CSVTSGGASWDTQYF.

On this clone itself: The read ends 3 residues before the CDR3 terminus; that terminus is restored from the germline J gene. The J gene is TRBJ1-2, the V gene TRBV7-2, with no clear D. There are 15 residues in the CDR3. CDR1 is SGHTA and CDR2 is FQGNSA in the germline V gene. CDR3 amino acids: CASSLGLAGADTYTF. The part of the CDR3 DNA that was read is TGTGCCAGCAGCTTAGGACTAGCGGGTGCAGATACC.

Of note for this clone: Read sequence stops 3 residues before the CDR3 end, and the germline J gene provides the missing end. This rearrangement joins TRBV5-4 to TRBJ2-5; D unresolved. CDR3 size: 13 residues. V was clipped by 0 bases and J by 2 bases, with 5 bases between them. Germline CDR1 and CDR2: SGHNT and YYREEE (reference sequence). The CDR3 reads CASSLGGQETQYF. Partial CDR3 DNA: TGTGCCAGCAGCTTGGGCGGACAAGAGACC.